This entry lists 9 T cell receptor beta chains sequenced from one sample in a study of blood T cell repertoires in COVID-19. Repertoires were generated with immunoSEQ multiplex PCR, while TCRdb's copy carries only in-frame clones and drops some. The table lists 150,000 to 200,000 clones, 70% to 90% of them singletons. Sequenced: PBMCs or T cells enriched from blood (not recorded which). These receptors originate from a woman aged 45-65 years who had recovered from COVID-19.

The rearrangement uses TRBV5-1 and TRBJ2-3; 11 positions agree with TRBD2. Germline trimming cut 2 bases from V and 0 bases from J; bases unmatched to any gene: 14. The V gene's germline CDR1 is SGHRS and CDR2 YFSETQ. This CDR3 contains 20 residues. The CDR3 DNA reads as TGCGCCAGCAGCTTAAGACTAGCGGGGACCTCCTCTGGTAGCACAGATACGCAGTATTTT. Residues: CASSLRLAGTSSGSTDTQYF.

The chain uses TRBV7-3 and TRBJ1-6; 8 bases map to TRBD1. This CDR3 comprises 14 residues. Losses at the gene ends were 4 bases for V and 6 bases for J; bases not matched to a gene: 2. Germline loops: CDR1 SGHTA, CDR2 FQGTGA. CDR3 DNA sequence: TGTGCCAGCAGCTCTGACAGGGGTAATTCACCCCTCCACTTT. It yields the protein CASSSDRGNSPLHF.

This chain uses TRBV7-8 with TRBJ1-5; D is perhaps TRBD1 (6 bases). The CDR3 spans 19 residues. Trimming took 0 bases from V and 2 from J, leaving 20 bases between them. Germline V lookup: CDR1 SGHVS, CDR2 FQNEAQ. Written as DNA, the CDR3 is TGTGCCAGCAGCTTAGCTCCTGGGGCAGGGGCAGGTGGCAATCAGCCCCAGCATTTT. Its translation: CASSLAPGAGAGGNQPQHF.

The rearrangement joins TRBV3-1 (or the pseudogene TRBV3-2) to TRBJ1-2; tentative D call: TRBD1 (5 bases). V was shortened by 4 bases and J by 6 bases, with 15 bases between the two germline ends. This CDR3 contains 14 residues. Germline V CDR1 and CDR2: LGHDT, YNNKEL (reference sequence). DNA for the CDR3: TGTGCCAGCAGCCCCCCGGGGGAATCCAATGGCTACACCTTC. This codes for CASSPPGESNGYTF.

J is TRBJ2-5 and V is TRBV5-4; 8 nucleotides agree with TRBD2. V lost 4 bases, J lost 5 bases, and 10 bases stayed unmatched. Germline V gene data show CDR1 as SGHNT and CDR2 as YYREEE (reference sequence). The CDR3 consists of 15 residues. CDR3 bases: TGTGCCAGCAGCCGTATTGGACTAGCTGAGGAGACCCAGTACTTC. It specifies CASSRIGLAEETQYF. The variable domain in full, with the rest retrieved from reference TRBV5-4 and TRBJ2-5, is ETGVTQSPTHLIKTRGQQVTLRCSSQSGHNTVSWYQQALGQGPQFIFQYYREEENGRGNFPPRFSGLQFPNYSSELNVNALELDDSALYLCASSRIGLAEETQYFGPGTRLLVL.

The DNA of the CDR3 is TGTGCCAGCAGTGGCCCCGGGGGGGCGGGCACCGGGGAGCTGTTTTTT. It yields the protein CASSGPGGAGTGELFF. The chain is built from TRBV6-1 and TRBJ2-2; 8 nucleotides align to TRBD2. The CDR3 sequence is 16 residues long. V lost 4 bases and J lost 4; bases outside the gene matches: 8. Germline V gives CDR1 MNHNS, CDR2 SASEGT.

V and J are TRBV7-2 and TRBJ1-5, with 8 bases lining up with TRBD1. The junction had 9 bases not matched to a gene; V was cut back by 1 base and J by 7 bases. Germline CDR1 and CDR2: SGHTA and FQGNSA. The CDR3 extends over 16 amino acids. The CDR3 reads CASSLGFGQGAQPQHF. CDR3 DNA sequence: TGTGCCAGCAGCTTAGGGTTCGGGCAGGGGGCCCAGCCCCAGCATTTT.

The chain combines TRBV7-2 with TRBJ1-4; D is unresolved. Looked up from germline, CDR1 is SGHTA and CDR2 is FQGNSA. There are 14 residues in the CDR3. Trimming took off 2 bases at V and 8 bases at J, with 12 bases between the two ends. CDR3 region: CASSLSGLGEKLFF. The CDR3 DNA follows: TGTGCCAGCAGCTTATCAGGTTTGGGCGAAAAACTGTTTTTT.

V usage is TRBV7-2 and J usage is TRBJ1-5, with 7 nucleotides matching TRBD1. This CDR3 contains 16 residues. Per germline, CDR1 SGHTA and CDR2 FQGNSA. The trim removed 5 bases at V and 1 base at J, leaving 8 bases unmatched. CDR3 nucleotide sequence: TGTGCCAGCAGCCCACTACAGGGGCAGAGCAATCAGCCCCAGCATTTT. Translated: CASSPLQGQSNQPQHF.